This TCR beta chain was identified in a study of technical replicates of blood from a few donors. Germline CDR1 and CDR2: MGHDK and SYGVNS. The CDR3 contains 15 residues. Between the trimmed V and J ends, which lost 3 bases and 2 bases, there was a span of 13 bases. Data came from immunoSEQ multiplex PCR; TCRdb stores just in-frame clones and leaves some out. The data show 50,000 to 70,000 clones, 91% seen once. The receptor comes from a human donor in good health. Some clones in this sample may be carry-over from other donors' samples. The chain carries TRBV25-1 and TRBJ1-2, with D unresolved. Input material: PBMCs. The CDR3: CASSDSRGGNYGYTF. The CDR3 DNA follows: TGTGCCAGCAGTGATTCCAGAGGCGGAAACTATGGCTACACCTTC.